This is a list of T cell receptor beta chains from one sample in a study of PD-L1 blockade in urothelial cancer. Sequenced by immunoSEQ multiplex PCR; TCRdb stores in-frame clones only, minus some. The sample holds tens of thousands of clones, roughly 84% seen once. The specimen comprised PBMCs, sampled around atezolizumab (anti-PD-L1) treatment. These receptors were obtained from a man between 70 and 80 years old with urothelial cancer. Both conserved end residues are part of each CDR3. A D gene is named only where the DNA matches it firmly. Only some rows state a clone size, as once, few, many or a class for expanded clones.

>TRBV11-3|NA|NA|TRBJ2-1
CASSLEGELADEQFF
TGTGCCAGCAGCTTAGAAGGGGAACTAGCCGACGAGCAGTTCTTC
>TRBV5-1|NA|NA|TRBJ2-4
CASSLAGGKNIQYF
TGCGCCAGCAGCTTGGCTGGGGGGAAAAACATTCAGTACTTC
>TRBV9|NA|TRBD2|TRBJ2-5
CASSGGLAGGGEETQYF
TGTGCCAGCAGCGGGGGATTAGCGGGAGGGGGTGAAGAGACCCAGTACTTC
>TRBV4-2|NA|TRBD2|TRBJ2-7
CASSPLGLAGTYEQYF
TGTGCCAGCAGCCCTCTAGGACTAGCGGGGACCTACGAGCAGTACTTC
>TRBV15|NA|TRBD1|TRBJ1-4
CATSRGQGAFEKLFF
TGTGCCACCAGCAGGGGGCAGGGGGCGTTCGAAAAACTGTTTTTT
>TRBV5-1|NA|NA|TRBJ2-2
CASSLGADTTGELFF
TGCGCCAGCAGCTTGGGCGCCGACACAACCGGGGAGCTGTTTTTT
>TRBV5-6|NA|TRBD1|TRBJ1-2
CASREGQEIYGYTF
TGTGCCAGCAGGGAGGGACAGGAAATCTATGGCTACACCTTC
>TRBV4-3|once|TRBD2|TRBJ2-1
CASSRGSGGRGGEQFF
TGCGCCAGCAGCCGGGGGTCGGGCGGGAGGGGGGGTGAGCAGTTCTTC
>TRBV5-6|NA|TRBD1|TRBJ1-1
CASRETGGALMNTEAFF
TGTGCCAGCAGGGAGACAGGGGGCGCGTTAATGAACACTGAAGCTTTCTTT
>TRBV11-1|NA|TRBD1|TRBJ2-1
CASSIGTGFWQLQFF
TGTGCCAGCAGCATCGGGACAGGGTTCTGGCAGCTGCAGTTCTTC
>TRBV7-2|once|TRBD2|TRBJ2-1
CASSLARASGYNEQFF
TGTGCCAGCAGCTTAGCTAGGGCTAGCGGATACAATGAGCAGTTCTTC
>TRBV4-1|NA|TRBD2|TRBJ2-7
CASSQKSGRTSETYEQYF
TGCGCCAGCAGCCAAAAGTCGGGGAGGACTAGCGAAACCTACGAGCAGTACTTC
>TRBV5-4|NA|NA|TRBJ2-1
CASSLSTADNEQFF
TGTGCCAGCAGCTTATCGACAGCCGACAATGAGCAGTTCTTC
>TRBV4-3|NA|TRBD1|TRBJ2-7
CASSPRTGGYYEQYF
TGCGCCAGCAGCCCACGGACAGGGGGCTACTACGAGCAGTACTTC
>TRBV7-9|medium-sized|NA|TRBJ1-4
CAGSSTATNEKLFF
TGTGCCGGCAGTTCGACAGCAACTAATGAAAAACTGTTTTTT
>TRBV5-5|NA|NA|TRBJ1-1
CASSLDSMNTEAFF
TGTGCCAGCAGCTTGGACAGCATGAACACTGAAGCTTTCTTT
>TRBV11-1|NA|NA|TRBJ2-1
CASSYTDTNNEQFF
TGTGCCAGCAGCTACACGGACACAAACAATGAGCAGTTCTTC
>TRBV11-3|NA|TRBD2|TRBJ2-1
CASSPGLGYNEQFF
TGTGCCAGCAGCCCCGGACTAGGTTACAATGAGCAGTTCTTC
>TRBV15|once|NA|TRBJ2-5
CATSRNRDSQETQYF
TGTGCCACCAGCAGAAATCGGGACTCCCAAGAGACCCAGTACTTC
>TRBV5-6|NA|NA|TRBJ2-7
CASSLSGSRDFYEQYF
TGTGCCAGCAGCTTGTCAGGAAGCAGGGACTTCTACGAGCAGTACTTC
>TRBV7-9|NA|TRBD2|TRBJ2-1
CASVKTSGRVDEQFF
TGTGCCAGCGTCAAGACTAGCGGGAGGGTAGATGAGCAGTTCTTC
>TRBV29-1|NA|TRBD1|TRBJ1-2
CSVELFSRRQGVYGYTF
TGCAGCGTTGAACTTTTTTCTCGTCGACAGGGTGTCTATGGCTACACCTTC
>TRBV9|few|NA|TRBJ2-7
CASSDNYEQYF
TGTGCCAGCAGCGACAACTACGAGCAGTACTTC
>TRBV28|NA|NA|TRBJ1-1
CASSFGAMNTEAFF
TGTGCCAGCAGTTTTGGGGCCATGAACACTGAAGCTTTCTTT
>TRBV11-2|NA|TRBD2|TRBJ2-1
CASSLGLAGGPASFRQFF
TGTGCCAGCAGCTTAGGACTAGCGGGAGGGCCCGCGTCTTTTAGGCAGTTCTTC
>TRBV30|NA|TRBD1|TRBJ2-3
CAWRQGAFFTDTQYF
TGTGCCTGGAGACAGGGGGCCTTTTTCACAGATACGCAGTATTTT
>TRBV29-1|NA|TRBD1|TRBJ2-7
CSGKGTGINEQYF
TGCAGCGGCAAAGGGACAGGGATAAACGAGCAGTACTTC
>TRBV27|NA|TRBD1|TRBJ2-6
CASSLSLGQGSGANVLTF
TGTGCCAGCAGTTTATCGCTCGGACAGGGTTCCGGGGCCAACGTCCTGACTTTC
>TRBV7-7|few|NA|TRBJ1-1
CASSLGVDTEAFF
TGTGCCAGCAGCTTAGGAGTGGACACTGAAGCTTTCTTT
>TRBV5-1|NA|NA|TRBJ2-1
CASSKGGVYNEQFF
TGCGCCAGCAGCAAAGGCGGGGTCTACAATGAGCAGTTCTTC
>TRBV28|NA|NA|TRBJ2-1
CASSFGGNGREQFF
TGTGCCAGCAGTTTCGGAGGAAACGGTCGAGAGCAGTTCTTC
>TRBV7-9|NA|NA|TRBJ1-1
CASSLEITGTEAFF
TGTGCCAGCAGCTTAGAGATTACGGGCACTGAAGCTTTCTTT
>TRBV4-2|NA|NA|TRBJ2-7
CASSQVWRETYEQYF
TGTGCCAGCAGCCAAGTTTGGCGGGAAACCTACGAGCAGTACTTC